Below, 8 T cell receptor beta chains from the same sample are listed, as sequenced in a study of blood T cell repertoires in COVID-19. Sequencing used immunoSEQ multiplex PCR; TCRdb keeps in-frame clones, though not all of them. Here the sample spans over 250,000 clones, roughly 86% being singletons. Sequencing was done on a sample of PBMCs or T cells enriched from blood (not recorded which). All receptors come from a woman aged 25 to 39 who had recovered from COVID-19.

The genes are TRBV10-2 and TRBJ1-1; a possible D gene is TRBD1 (6 bases). The CDR3 is 14 amino acids. Germline lookup yields CDR1 WSHSY and CDR2 SAAADI. Trimming took 5 bases from V and 4 from J, leaving 14 bases between them. The CDR3 spells CASSQKGGATEAFF. CDR3 nucleotide sequence: TGCGCCAGCAGTCAAAAAGGGGGAGCCACTGAAGCTTTCTTT.

The genes are TRBV10-3 and TRBJ2-1, with 7 bases lining up with TRBD2. The CDR3 length is 15 residues. CDR1 is ENHRY and CDR2 is SYGVKD in the germline V gene. Trimming at V came to 6 bases and at J to 0 bases, leaving 5 bases not matched to a gene. CDR3 region: CAIRATGGSYNEQFF. DNA for the CDR3: TGTGCCATCAGAGCGACGGGGGGCTCCTACAATGAGCAGTTCTTC.

The genes are TRBV10-1 and TRBJ2-1; TRBD2 is a possible D gene (6 bases). Looked up from germline, CDR1 is WNHNN and CDR2 is SYGVQD (reference sequence). V shed 4 bases and J shed 1 base, with 8 bases lying between them. This CDR3 region has 14 residues. CDR3 protein: CASSGRGSYNEQFF. The CDR3 DNA is TGCGCCAGCAGTGGCCGGGGGTCCTACAATGAGCAGTTCTTC.

This clone has just a few counts. This chain connects TRBV4-2 to TRBJ2-5; 16 bases are shared with TRBD2. This CDR3 comprises 17 residues. Unmatched junction bases numbered 3, after V lost 0 bases and J lost 5 bases. Germline loops: CDR1 LGHNA, CDR2 YNFKEQ. The CDR3, as DNA: TGTGCCAGCAGCCAAGATGGGACTAGCGGGGGGGCCGAGACCCAGTACTTC. Translating gives CASSQDGTSGGAETQYF.

V usage is TRBV10-1 and J usage is TRBJ1-1; perhaps TRBD1 as D (5 bases). Germline CDR1 WNHNN, CDR2 SYGVQD (reference sequence). Trimming shortened V by 8 bases and J by 8 bases, and 12 bases separated the two germline ends. The CDR3 totals 11 residues. The CDR3 DNA is TGCGCCAGCCGAGACCAGGGAGAAGCTTTCTTT. Residues: CASRDQGEAFF.

In its sample, this clone was seen a few times. The genes are TRBV5-4 and TRBJ1-6; D remains unclear. The CDR3 is 15 residues long. The germline V gene has CDR1 SGHNT and CDR2 YYREEE (reference sequence). Trimming shortened V by 1 base and J by 6 bases, and 11 bases separated the two germline ends. The CDR3 DNA follows: TGTGCCAGCAGCTTGTCAAGGGAGACTAATTCACCCCTCCACTTT. This sequence encodes CASSLSRETNSPLHF. Together with reference TRBV5-4 and TRBJ1-6, the CDR3 gives the full variable domain: ETGVTQSPTHLIKTRGQQVTLRCSSQSGHNTVSWYQQALGQGPQFIFQYYREEENGRGNFPPRFSGLQFPNYSSELNVNALELDDSALYLCASSLSRETNSPLHFGNGTRLTVT.

This clone was seen only once. The chain joins TRBV13 to TRBJ1-6; TRBD1 agrees at 10 bases. Trimming removed 4 bases from V and 0 bases from J; junction bases left unmatched: 6. This CDR3 is 18 amino acids long. Germline CDR1 and CDR2: PRHDT and FYEKMQ (reference sequence). CDR3 coding DNA: TGTGCCAGCAGCTCTATACGGGACAGGGGCTCCTATAATTCACCCCTCCACTTT. Translating it yields CASSSIRDRGSYNSPLHF.

Details on this clone: Distinct nucleotide sequences in the sample also encode this CDR3. The V gene is TRBV7-2, the J gene TRBJ1-1; D gene ambiguous. This CDR3 comprises 14 residues. Per the germline V gene, CDR1 is SGHTA and CDR2 is FQGNSA. Between the trimmed V and J ends, which lost 0 bases and 1 base, there was a span of 6 bases. CDR3 loop: CASSLAGGNTEAFF. The CDR3 DNA follows: TGTGCCAGCAGCTTAGCAGGAGGGAACACTGAAGCTTTCTTT.